In its sample, the clone carrying this TCR beta chain was seen a few times. No antigen is known for it. Whole-study findings and limits: Tumor Treg TCRs overlapped most with tumor naive CD4+ cells.

This CDR3 region has 13 residues. V lost 4 bases and J lost 8; bases outside the gene matches: 7. Germline assignment: CDR1 MGHRA and CDR2 YSYEKL. Constant-region reverse primers amplified full-length variable regions, followed by semi-nested Nested Universal Primer A PCR. From the 5' RACE reads, TCRdb called clonotypes with MiXCR, one entry per CDR3 protein. The sample shows some 62,000 distinct CDR3 sequences, more than 25% of them seen only once. This sequence was found in a female donor with breast cancer. The chain joins TRBV4-1 to TRBJ1-2; 7 bases line up with TRBD1. Material for sequencing was tumor-infiltrating naive CD4+ T cells sorted from the breast tumor. The subset was: naive CD4+ T cells, CD4+CD45RA+CD25-. The CDR3 loop is CASSLTGAGGYTF. DNA for the CDR3: TGCGCCAGCAGCCTTACAGGGGCGGGGGGCTACACCTTC.